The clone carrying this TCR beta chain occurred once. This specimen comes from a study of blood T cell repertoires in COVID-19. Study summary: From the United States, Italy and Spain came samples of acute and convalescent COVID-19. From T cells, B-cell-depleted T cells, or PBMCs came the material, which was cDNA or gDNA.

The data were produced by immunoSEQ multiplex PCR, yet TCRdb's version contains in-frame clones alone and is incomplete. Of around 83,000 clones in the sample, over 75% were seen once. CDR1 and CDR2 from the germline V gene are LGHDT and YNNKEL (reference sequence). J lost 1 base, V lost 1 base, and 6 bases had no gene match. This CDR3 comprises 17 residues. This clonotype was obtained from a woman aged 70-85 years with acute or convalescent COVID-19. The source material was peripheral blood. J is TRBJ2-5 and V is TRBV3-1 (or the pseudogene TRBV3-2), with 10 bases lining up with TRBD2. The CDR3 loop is CASSQVIAGGPQETQYF. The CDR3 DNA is TGTGCCAGCAGCCAAGTGATAGCGGGGGGACCCCAAGAGACCCAGTACTTC.